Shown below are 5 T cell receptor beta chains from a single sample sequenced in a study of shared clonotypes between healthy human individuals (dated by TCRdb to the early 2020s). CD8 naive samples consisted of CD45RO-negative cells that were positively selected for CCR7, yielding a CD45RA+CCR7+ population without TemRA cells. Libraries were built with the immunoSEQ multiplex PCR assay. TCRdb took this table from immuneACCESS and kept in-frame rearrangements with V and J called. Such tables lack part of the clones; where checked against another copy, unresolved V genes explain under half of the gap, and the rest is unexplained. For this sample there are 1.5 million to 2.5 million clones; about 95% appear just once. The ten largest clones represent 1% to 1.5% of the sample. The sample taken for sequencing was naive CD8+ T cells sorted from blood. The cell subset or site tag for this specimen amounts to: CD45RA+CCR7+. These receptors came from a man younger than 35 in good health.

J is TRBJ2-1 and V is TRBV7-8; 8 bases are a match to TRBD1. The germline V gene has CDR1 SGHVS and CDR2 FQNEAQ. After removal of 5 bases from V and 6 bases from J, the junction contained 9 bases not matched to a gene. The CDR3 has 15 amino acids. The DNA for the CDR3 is TGTGCCAGCAGCGGTTCAGGGGGCAACTTCAATGAGCAGTTCTTC. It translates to CASSGSGGNFNEQFF.

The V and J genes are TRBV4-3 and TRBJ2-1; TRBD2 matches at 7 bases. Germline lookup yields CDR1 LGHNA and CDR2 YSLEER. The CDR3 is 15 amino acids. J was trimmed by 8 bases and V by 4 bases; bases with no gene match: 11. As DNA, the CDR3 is TGCGCCAGCAGCCCCCTCGGCGGGAGCCGATATGAGCAGTTCTTC. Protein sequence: CASSPLGGSRYEQFF.

The CDR3 sequence is CATRHQPQHF. The CDR3 DNA is TGTGCCACCCGACATCAGCCCCAGCATTTT. The chain combines TRBV14 with TRBJ1-5, with unresolved D. The CDR3 totals 10 residues. Trimming took 10 bases from V and 5 from J, leaving 6 bases between them. Looked up from germline, CDR1 is SGHDN and CDR2 is FVKESK.

CDR3 nucleotide sequence: TGTGCCAGCAGGGGACAGGCTCGACAGCGAGTGGGTAGCACCGGGGAGCTGTTTTTT. It yields the protein CASRGQARQRVGSTGELFF. V and J are TRBV2 and TRBJ2-2; 8 nucleotides line up with TRBD1. The CDR3 totals 19 residues. The germline CDR1 and CDR2 sequences are SNHLY and FYNNEI. V lost 6 bases, J lost 4 bases, and 19 bases stayed unmatched.

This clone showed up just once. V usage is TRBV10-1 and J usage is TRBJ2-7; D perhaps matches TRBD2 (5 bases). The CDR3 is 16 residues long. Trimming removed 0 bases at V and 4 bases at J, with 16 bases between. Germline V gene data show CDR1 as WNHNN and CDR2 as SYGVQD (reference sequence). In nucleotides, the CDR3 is TGCGCCAGCAGTGAGTCTACGGGCAGGAGGACTTACGAGCAGTACTTC. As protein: CASSESTGRRTYEQYF.